One sample yielded the 32 T cell receptor beta chains listed below, sequenced in a study of T cell responses to AZD1222 COVID-19 vaccine. The protocol was immunoSEQ multiplex PCR, while the TCRdb copy is restricted to in-frame clones and leaves out a portion. Of about 110,000 clones detected, 80% to 95% appear once; the ten largest clones hold about 7.8%. Sequences were derived from peripheral blood, sampled on day 0 of AZD1222 vaccination. These receptors all stem from an adult in good health.

The rearrangement joins TRBV5-5 to TRBJ1-2; D uncertain. Trimming pared 4 bases from V and 0 bases from J, leaving 10 bases between. Germline V gene sequence: CDR1 SGHKS, CDR2 YYEKEE (reference sequence). The CDR3 spans 14 residues. DNA for the CDR3: TGTGCCAGCAGCCCCCAATCGTCTAACTATGGCTACACCTTC. Encoded protein: CASSPQSSNYGYTF. Full variable domain (outside the CDR3, taken from reference TRBV5-5 and TRBJ1-2): DAGVTQSPTHLIKTRGQQVTLRCSPISGHKSVSWYQQVLGQGPQFIFQYYEKEERGRGNFPDRFSARQFPNYSSELNVNALLLGDSALYLCASSPQSSNYGYTFGSGTRLTVV.

The rearrangement joins TRBV15 to TRBJ2-3; 8 bases line up with TRBD2. CDR3 size: 16 residues. With V trimmed by 3 bases and J by 2 bases, 7 bases remained unmatched. From germline, CDR1 is LNHNV and CDR2 YYDKDF (reference sequence). The CDR3 reads CATSSVPAGVTDTQYF. The CDR3 DNA reads as TGTGCCACCAGCAGTGTTCCAGCGGGGGTCACAGATACGCAGTATTTT.

V gene TRBV6-1 combines with J gene TRBJ1-1; the match to TRBD1 covers 8 bases. Unmatched junction bases numbered 7, after V lost 3 bases and J lost 7 bases. The CDR3 has 14 residues. Per germline, CDR1 MNHNS and CDR2 SASEGT. The CDR3 bases are TGTGCCAGCAGTGACACAGGGGGACACCTTGAAGCTTTCTTT. Its protein is CASSDTGGHLEAFF.

This clone occurred once. Other nucleotide sequences from this sample produce the same CDR3. The chain recombines TRBV29-1 with TRBJ2-1; D unresolved. The CDR3 spans 12 residues. V lost 3 bases and J 6 bases, leaving 9 bases between the germline ends. The germline gives CDR1 SQVTM, CDR2 ANQGSEA. The CDR3 sequence is CSVEDRGNEQFF. The CDR3 DNA sequence: TGCAGCGTTGAGGACCGTGGCAATGAGCAGTTCTTC.

This sequence joins TRBV4-2 and TRBJ1-3; 9 nucleotides line up with TRBD1. In germline, CDR1 is LGHNA, CDR2 YNFKEQ. The CDR3 extends over 17 amino acids. The V segment lost 1 base and the J segment 4 bases; nucleotides outside the gene matches: 8. The CDR3 sequence: CASSQGVTGGSGNTIYF. CDR3 in DNA: TGTGCCAGCAGCCAAGGAGTAACAGGGGGCTCCGGAAACACCATATATTTT.

The chain recombines TRBV7-2 with TRBJ2-7; D ambiguous. This CDR3 comprises 15 residues. V lost 1 base and J 0 bases, leaving 10 bases between the germline ends. Germline values: CDR1 SGHTA, CDR2 FQGNSA. The CDR3 sequence: CASSLGTFSSYEQYF. CDR3 DNA sequence: TGTGCCAGCAGCTTAGGGACCTTCAGCTCCTACGAGCAGTACTTC.

This clone occurred once. This rearrangement joins TRBV10-2 to TRBJ2-1; 7 bases agree with TRBD2. V dropped 4 bases and J dropped 10; count of bases not matched to a gene: 4. The CDR3 has 12 amino acids. Germline loops: CDR1 WSHSY, CDR2 SAAADI. CDR3 in amino acids: CASSGSGVEQFF. CDR3 DNA sequence: TGCGCCAGCAGTGGAAGCGGGGTCGAGCAGTTCTTC.

This chain links TRBV27 with TRBJ1-5; D possibly corresponds to TRBD1 (5 bases). The V end was cut by 5 bases, the J end by 6 bases, with 14 bases between. The CDR3 extends over 14 amino acids. Germline V gene data show CDR1 as MNHEY and CDR2 as SMNVEV (reference sequence). Here the CDR3 reads CASSNWVQGQPQHF. The CDR3, as DNA: TGTGCCAGCAGTAACTGGGTGCAGGGTCAGCCCCAGCATTTT.

J is TRBJ1-1 and V is TRBV7-9, with D possibly TRBD1 on 5 matching bases. The germline V gene has CDR1 SEHNR and CDR2 FQNEAQ (reference sequence). This CDR3 has 15 amino acids. V lost 2 bases and J lost 3, with 13 bases in between. In nucleotides, the CDR3 is TGTGCCAGCAGCTTATTTACGGGGCCCGACACTGAAGCTTTCTTT. Translation gives CASSLFTGPDTEAFF.

The chain has TRBV7-9 and TRBJ1-2; D is possibly TRBD1 (6 bases). The CDR3 loop spans 17 amino acids. Between the trimmed V and J ends, which lost 0 bases and 3 bases, there was a span of 17 bases. CDR1 is SEHNR, CDR2 FQNEAQ, per germline (reference sequence). The CDR3: CASSLASYGGMDYGYTF. The CDR3 nucleotides are TGTGCCAGCAGCTTAGCCTCGTACGGGGGCATGGACTATGGCTACACCTTC.

The chain uses TRBV19 and TRBJ1-1; tentative D call: TRBD1 (5 bases). Germline loops: CDR1 LNHDA, CDR2 SQIVND (reference sequence). V was pared by 10 bases and J by 3 bases, with 12 bases between. The CDR3 consists of 12 residues. The CDR3 reads CATGDGYTEAFF. The CDR3, as DNA: TGTGCCACCGGGGACGGATACACTGAAGCTTTCTTT.

This sequence joins TRBV9 and TRBJ2-7; 8 nucleotides match TRBD1. The CDR3 runs 14 residues. V gave up 3 bases and J gave up 5 bases; unmatched junction bases: 7. Germline CDR1 reads SGDLS; CDR2 reads YYNGEE. This chain's CDR3 is CASSDGTGTDEQYF. The CDR3 nucleotides are TGTGCCAGCAGCGACGGGACAGGAACAGACGAGCAGTACTTC.

The chain combines TRBV27 with TRBJ2-7; D is perhaps TRBD1 or TRBD2 (7 bases each). The germline V and J ends were trimmed by 2 bases and 3 bases, with 14 bases remaining between them. The CDR3 has 15 amino acids. From germline, CDR1 is MNHEY and CDR2 SMNVEV (reference sequence). This CDR3 reads CASSLNQGEGYEQYF. The CDR3 DNA reads as TGTGCCAGCAGTTTAAACCAGGGGGAGGGCTACGAGCAGTACTTC.

V usage is TRBV18 and J usage is TRBJ1-2, with 9 bases aligning to TRBD1. The junction had 8 bases not matched to a gene; V was cut back by 3 bases and J by 3 bases. CDR1 KGHSH and CDR2 LQKENI come from the germline V gene. The CDR3 spans 16 residues. CDR3 protein: CASSPPGQGYDYGYTF. CDR3 DNA sequence: TGTGCCAGCTCACCCCCGGGACAGGGCTACGACTATGGCTACACCTTC.

The CDR3 spells CASSPRDRVGSNTGELFF. CDR3 DNA: TGTGCCAGCTCACCGCGGGACAGGGTAGGCTCGAACACCGGGGAGCTGTTTTTT. The chain has TRBV18 and TRBJ2-2; 9 bases fit TRBD1. CDR3 length: 18 amino acids. In germline, CDR1 is KGHSH, CDR2 LQKENI. V gave up 3 bases and J gave up 0 bases; unmatched junction bases: 8.

This clone appeared a few times. The gene calls are TRBV10-3 and TRBJ2-7, with unresolved D. Deletions cut 6 bases from V and 5 bases from J, with 14 bases between. The CDR3 extends over 13 amino acids. CDR1 is ENHRY and CDR2 is SYGVKD in the germline V gene. CDR3 DNA: TGTGCCATCAGCCAAAAAGAGAGAGACGAGCAGTACTTC. It encodes CAISQKERDEQYF.

The rearrangement joins TRBV2 to TRBJ1-1; no clear D gene. The length of the CDR3 is 12 residues. Germline CDR1 and CDR2: SNHLY and FYNNEI. The germline V and J ends were trimmed by 7 bases and 5 bases, with 11 bases remaining between them. The CDR3 protein is CASNPHGTEAFF. The CDR3 DNA is TGTGCCAGCAACCCACACGGGACTGAAGCTTTCTTT.

The rearrangement links TRBV19 to TRBJ2-6; tentatively, D is TRBD1 or TRBD2 (5 bases each). CDR1 LNHDA and CDR2 SQIVND come from the germline V gene (reference sequence). Trimming took off 7 bases at V and 12 bases at J, with 16 bases between the two ends. The CDR3 length is 13 residues. CDR3 nucleotides: TGTGCCAGTATGGGGGACCACTTGGGCGTCCTGACTTTC. Translated: CASMGDHLGVLTF.

This chain uses TRBV2 with TRBJ1-5; D is unclear. Trimming took 4 bases from V and 3 from J, leaving 10 bases between them. The germline gives CDR1 SNHLY, CDR2 FYNNEI. CDR3 length: 14 residues. The CDR3 nucleotides are TGTGCCAGCAGTGTGGACGGCGACAATCAGCCCCAGCATTTT. Translating gives CASSVDGDNQPQHF.

The J gene is TRBJ2-1, the V gene TRBV6-4; 8 nucleotides match TRBD2. V trimming: 0 bases; J trimming: 6 bases; junction bases outside the gene matches: 7. Germline CDR1 reads MRHNA; CDR2 reads SNTAGT. There are 16 residues in the CDR3. CDR3 DNA: TGTGCCAGCAGTGACTCTTGGGGGACTAGGGGCAATGAGCAGTTCTTC. Amino acid sequence: CASSDSWGTRGNEQFF.

This clone has a handful of counts. The gene calls are TRBV2 and TRBJ2-7, with D possibly matching TRBD2 (5 bases). The V end was cut by 8 bases, the J end by 3 bases, with 11 bases between. The length of the CDR3 is 12 residues. CDR1 and CDR2 from the germline V gene are SNHLY and FYNNEI. CDR3 protein: CASLGENYEQYF. In DNA form, the CDR3 reads TGTGCCAGCCTCGGGGAAAACTACGAGCAGTACTTC.

The gene calls are TRBV3-1 (or the pseudogene TRBV3-2) and TRBJ2-3; possible D gene TRBD1, 5 bases. The V and J ends lost 4 bases and 0 bases respectively, with 5 bases between them. Looked up from germline, CDR1 is LGHDT and CDR2 is YNNKEL (reference sequence). The CDR3 runs 13 residues. The CDR3, as DNA: TGTGCCAGCAGCCGACAGAGCACAGATACGCAGTATTTT. It yields the protein CASSRQSTDTQYF.

The chain carries TRBV19 and TRBJ1-4, with TRBD1 matching 7 bases. This CDR3 spans 15 amino acids. V was pared by 5 bases and J by 5 bases, with 8 bases of the junction left unmatched. The germline V gene encodes CDR1 LNHDA and CDR2 SQIVND (reference sequence). DNA of the CDR3: TGTGCCAGTAGTTCTCCGGACAGGATGAATGAAAAACTGTTTTTT. Its protein product is CASSSPDRMNEKLFF.

The sample holds a few counts of this clone. The chain couples TRBV5-1 to TRBJ2-1; possible D gene TRBD2, 7 bases. Germline CDR1 reads SGHRS; CDR2 reads YFSETQ. CDR3 length: 16 residues. V was pared by 4 bases and J by 0 bases, with 14 bases between. The CDR3 region has the DNA TGCGCCAGCAGCCTCAGGGAGGGGGGCTCCTACAATGAGCAGTTCTTC. Its protein is CASSLREGGSYNEQFF.

The chain employs TRBV18 and TRBJ1-1; D is ambiguous. The germline V gene encodes CDR1 KGHSH and CDR2 LQKENI. Between the trimmed V and J ends, which lost 5 bases and 4 bases, there was a span of 8 bases. This CDR3 region has 12 residues. The CDR3 loop reads CASSEYVTEAFF. CDR3 bases: TGTGCCAGCTCAGAATACGTCACTGAAGCTTTCTTT.

The genes are TRBV27 and TRBJ1-2; D not certain. The CDR3 is made up of 13 amino acids. The V end lost 5 bases, the J end lost 4 bases, and 11 bases lay between the germline ends. CDR1 and CDR2 from the germline V gene are MNHEY and SMNVEV (reference sequence). The CDR3 protein is CASSPTVLYGYTF. The DNA for the CDR3 is TGTGCCAGCAGTCCTACAGTACTCTATGGCTACACCTTC.

There are a few counts of this clone. The chain carries TRBV11-2 and TRBJ2-5; 8 bases fit TRBD2. J gave up 3 bases and V 6 bases, and 6 bases lay outside the gene matches. CDR1 and CDR2 (germline): SGHAT, FQNNGV. The CDR3 sequence is 14 residues long. The CDR3 bases are TGTGCCAGCAGAGATCACGGGGGGGAAGAGACCCAGTACTTC. Amino acid sequence: CASRDHGGEETQYF. The full variable domain, completed using reference TRBV11-2 and TRBJ2-5, is EAGVAQSPRYKIIEKRQSVAFWCNPISGHATLYWYQQILGQGPKLLIQFQNNGVVDDSQLPKDRFSAERLKGVDSTLKIQPAKLEDSAVYLCASRDHGGEETQYFGPGTRLLVL.

The chain recombines TRBV13 with TRBJ2-3; the match to TRBD2 covers 8 bases. The germline V gene has CDR1 PRHDT and CDR2 FYEKMQ (reference sequence). The CDR3 has 16 amino acids. V shed 5 bases and J 4 bases; nucleotides not matched to a gene: 11. The CDR3 DNA is TGTGCCAGCAGCCCAACCCGGGGGGGCCCGTCAGATACGCAGTATTTT. It translates to CASSPTRGGPSDTQYF.

The J gene is TRBJ2-7, the V gene TRBV21-1; the table's D gene call, TRBD1, was not cross checked with the DNA. TRBV21-1 is flagged as a pseudogene. The CDR3 covers 15 residues. CDR3 nucleotides: TGTGCCAGCAGCACCCGCGGGACAGGGTACTACGAGCAGTACTTC. Protein: CASSTRGTGYYEQYF.

The V call is TRBV11-2, the J call TRBJ2-5; unclear D gene. Germline CDR1 and CDR2: SGHAT and FQNNGV. V was shortened by 5 bases and J by 5 bases, with 12 bases between the two germline ends. This CDR3 contains 13 residues. The CDR3: CASSALTGETQYF. The CDR3 DNA reads as TGTGCCAGCAGCGCCCTGACGGGCGAGACCCAGTACTTC.

The genes are TRBV15 and TRBJ1-2, with 10 nucleotides matching TRBD1. CDR3 length equals 15 residues. V lost 0 bases, J lost 10 bases, and 8 bases stayed unmatched. From germline, CDR1 is LNHNV and CDR2 YYDKDF (reference sequence). The CDR3 nucleotides read TGTGCCACCAGCAGAGATAAGTGGACAGGGGGAGTCTACACCTTC. It yields the protein CATSRDKWTGGVYTF. The full variable domain, completed using reference TRBV15 and TRBJ1-2, is DAMVIQNPRYQVTQFGKPVTLSCSQTLNHNVMYWYQQKSSQAPKLLFHYYDKDFNNEADTPDNFQSRRPNTSFCFLDIRSPGLGDTAMYLCATSRDKWTGGVYTFGSGTRLTVV.

The chain combines TRBV18 with TRBJ2-5, with D possibly matching TRBD1 (5 bases). Germline V lookup: CDR1 KGHSH, CDR2 LQKENI. V was shortened by 3 bases and J by 4 bases, with 12 bases between the two germline ends. The CDR3 is 14 residues long. Here the CDR3 reads CASSPNLGRETQYF. DNA of the CDR3: TGTGCCAGCTCACCGAATTTGGGGCGAGAGACCCAGTACTTC.